This entry lists 27 T cell receptor beta chains sequenced from one sample in a study of control samples from healthy donors and cancer patients. Method: immunoSEQ multiplex PCR; TCRdb's copy keeps in-frame clones and lacks some. Of over 100,000 clones detected, 75% to 90% appear once; the ten largest clones hold around 17%. The sample comprised blood. These receptors were collected from a woman in her fifties or sixties in good health.

The rearrangement uses TRBV29-1 and TRBJ2-3; no definite D call. The V gene lost 5 bases and the J gene lost 2 bases, with 11 bases spanning the gap. CDR3 size: 13 residues. Germline V gives CDR1 SQVTM, CDR2 ANQGSEA. The CDR3 region is CSVSPRLTDTQYF. In nucleotides, the CDR3 is TGCAGCGTTTCCCCTAGGCTCACAGATACGCAGTATTTT.

This chain joins TRBV4-3 and TRBJ2-7; 10 bases match TRBD1. This CDR3 is built from 16 residues. The V gene's germline CDR1 is LGHNA and CDR2 YSLEER. V lost 4 bases and J lost 3; bases outside the gene matches: 9. The CDR3 sequence: CASSLLRDRGIYEQYV. Here the CDR3 DNA reads TGCGCCAGCAGCCTTCTTAGGGACAGGGGTATCTACGAGCAGTACGTC.

The V and J genes are TRBV9 and TRBJ2-5; maybe TRBD2 (5 bases). CDR3 length: 14 residues. Trimming left V 0 bases short and J 2 bases short, with 8 bases between. Germline V gene sequence: CDR1 SGDLS, CDR2 YYNGEE. The CDR3 here is CASSVGGRQETQYF. DNA for the CDR3: TGTGCCAGCAGCGTAGGTGGGAGACAAGAGACCCAGTACTTC.

This chain joins TRBV7-2 and TRBJ2-1; TRBD2 is a possible D gene (6 bases). The CDR3 loop spans 12 amino acids. Trimming cost V 5 bases and J 12 bases, with 14 bases left between them. Per germline, CDR1 SGHTA and CDR2 FQGNSA. The CDR3 sequence is CASSPQVAAQFF. In DNA, the CDR3 is TGTGCCAGCAGCCCTCAGGTAGCGGCGCAGTTCTTC.

The chain employs TRBV11-2 and TRBJ2-7, with 11 bases lining up with TRBD2. V shed 4 bases, J shed 9 bases, and the junction held 2 bases outside the gene matches. The CDR3 covers 12 residues. Germline assignment: CDR1 SGHAT and CDR2 FQNNGV. CDR3: CASSSLAGGQYV. The CDR3 bases are TGTGCCAGCAGCTCCCTAGCGGGAGGGCAGTACGTC.

This clone has a single count. The chain joins TRBV5-1 to TRBJ1-1; tentative D call: TRBD1 (5 bases). Looked up from germline, CDR1 is SGHRS and CDR2 is YFSETQ. The CDR3 has 14 residues. The ends were cut back, 4 bases at V and 1 base at J, with 11 bases in the middle. As DNA, the CDR3 is TGCGCCAGCAGCCGACCGGGGGAGAACACTGAAGCTTTCTTT. As protein: CASSRPGENTEAFF.

This clone is a singleton in its sample. This sequence joins TRBV7-2 and TRBJ1-3, with D perhaps matching TRBD1 (6 bases). Germline assignment: CDR1 SGHTA and CDR2 FQGNSA. The V end lost 1 base, the J end lost 6 bases, and 10 bases lay between the germline ends. The CDR3 is 14 residues long. The CDR3: CASSLDGQKNTIYF. The CDR3 DNA follows: TGTGCCAGCAGCTTAGACGGACAGAAAAACACCATATATTTT.

This clone has only a few counts. CDR3 loop: CASSLMGEYQNSNQPQHF. CDR3 coding DNA: TGTGCCAGCAGTCTAATGGGGGAATATCAAAATAGCAATCAGCCCCAGCATTTT. The rearrangement uses TRBV7-6 and TRBJ1-5, with D perhaps matching TRBD1 (5 bases). The V end lost 6 bases, the J end lost 0 bases, and 21 bases lay between the germline ends. The CDR3 consists of 18 residues. Germline CDR1 SGHVS, CDR2 FNYEAQ.

The chain recombines TRBV6-6 with TRBJ1-2; possibly TRBD1 for D (5 bases). The CDR3 sequence is 12 residues long. The V and J ends lost 6 bases and 10 bases respectively, with 15 bases between them. From germline, CDR1 is MNHNY and CDR2 SVGAGI (reference sequence). In DNA, the CDR3 is TGTGCCAGCAGGGCGAGGGGATACTACTACACCTTC. It translates to CASRARGYYYTF.

The CDR3 is CASSYTAVSGLQSLHF. CDR3 DNA: TGTGCCAGCAGTTACACAGCGGTCTCAGGGCTTCAGTCCCTCCACTTT. The rearrangement links TRBV6-5 to TRBJ1-6, with D maybe TRBD1 (5 bases). Trimming took 2 bases from V and 14 from J, leaving 22 bases between them. Germline V gene lookup returns CDR1 MNHEY and CDR2 SVGAGI. This CDR3 has 16 residues.

This clone was observed a single time. The gene calls are TRBV6-5 and TRBJ1-1, with TRBD1 matching 9 bases. The length of the CDR3 is 14 residues. The germline gives CDR1 MNHEY, CDR2 SVGAGI. The trim removed 0 bases at V and 4 bases at J, leaving 0 bases unmatched. CDR3 region: CASSYSTGGTEAFF. The CDR3 DNA sequence: TGTGCCAGCAGTTACTCGACAGGGGGCACTGAAGCTTTCTTT.

V and J are TRBV5-5 and TRBJ2-5; no clear D gene. The CDR3 has 13 amino acids. Germline V gives CDR1 SGHKS, CDR2 YYEKEE (reference sequence). The V end lost 0 bases, the J end lost 2 bases, and 5 bases lay between the germline ends. CDR3: CASSLAKQETQYF. In DNA, the CDR3 is TGTGCCAGCAGCTTGGCCAAACAAGAGACCCAGTACTTC.

Comments on this clone: One end of the junction does not line up with germline, which may come from a read error. This chain links TRBV29-1 with TRBJ2-7; 9 bases align to TRBD2. The CDR3 consists of 14 residues. Germline values: CDR1 SQVTM, CDR2 ANQGSEA. The CDR3 loop is CSAELAGQGYEQYF. The CDR3 region has the DNA TGCAGCGCTGAACTAGCGGGTCAGGGCTACGAGCAGTACTTC.

The rearrangement uses TRBV7-3 and TRBJ2-2; D possibly matches TRBD1 or TRBD2 (5 bases each). Looked up from germline, CDR1 is SGHTA and CDR2 is FQGTGA. Deletions cut 5 bases from V and 4 bases from J, with 11 bases between. The CDR3 sequence is 14 residues long. CDR3 nucleotides: TGTGCCAGCAGCCGAGGGACCGGCACCGGGGAGCTGTTTTTT. It encodes CASSRGTGTGELFF.

The chain employs TRBV7-8 and TRBJ2-1; D remains unclear. The CDR3 has 15 residues. V gave up 1 base and J gave up 0 bases, with 7 bases separating them. Germline V gene lookup returns CDR1 SGHVS and CDR2 FQNEAQ. The CDR3 reads CASSLVQNSYNEQFF. CDR3 DNA sequence: TGTGCCAGCAGCTTAGTACAGAACTCCTACAATGAGCAGTTCTTC.

This chain connects TRBV2 to TRBJ1-1; tentatively, D is TRBD1 (6 bases). CDR1 and CDR2 (germline): SNHLY, FYNNEI. The CDR3 spans 14 residues. V dropped 0 bases and J dropped 11 bases, with 16 bases sitting between them. CDR3 in amino acids: CASSEASGAFFAFF. Here the CDR3 DNA reads TGTGCCAGCAGTGAAGCTTCGGGGGCTTTTTTTGCTTTCTTT.

The chain combines TRBV27 with TRBJ1-1; D unclear. V was pared by 3 bases and J by 7 bases, with 6 bases between. The V gene's germline CDR1 is MNHEY and CDR2 SMNVEV (reference sequence). The CDR3 runs to 11 residues. The CDR3 is CASSFGLEAFF. CDR3 coding DNA: TGTGCCAGCAGTTTCGGCCTTGAAGCTTTCTTT.

The V and J genes are TRBV27 and TRBJ1-1, with D maybe TRBD1 (6 bases). Trimming cost V 1 base and J 8 bases, with 17 bases left between them. The CDR3 sequence is 15 residues long. Germline V gene sequence: CDR1 MNHEY, CDR2 SMNVEV (reference sequence). The CDR3 bases are TGTGCCAGCAGTTTATGGGGGCAGGATACACTGGAAGCTTTCTTT. Its protein product is CASSLWGQDTLEAFF.

This sequence joins TRBV18 and TRBJ1-4, with 7 bases fitting TRBD1. CDR3 size: 13 residues. Trimming took 8 bases from V and 5 from J; bases not matched to a gene: 5. Germline V lookup: CDR1 KGHSH, CDR2 LQKENI. CDR3 protein: CASQTGRNEKLFF. The CDR3 bases are TGTGCCAGCCAGACAGGGAGGAATGAAAAACTGTTTTTT.

The chain joins TRBV9 to TRBJ2-1; the match to TRBD2 covers 8 bases. V was clipped by 4 bases and J by 1 base; unmatched bases: 19. CDR3 size: 20 residues. CDR1 is SGDLS, CDR2 YYNGEE, per germline. The CDR3 protein is CASSLVGRGGSGISYNEQFF. CDR3 DNA sequence: TGTGCCAGCAGCCTCGTAGGACGGGGCGGTAGCGGGATTTCCTACAATGAGCAGTTCTTC.

This clone was detected a few times. The chain links TRBV5-6 to TRBJ1-1; tentative D call: TRBD1 (5 bases). Germline CDR1 and CDR2: SGHDT and YYEEEE. This CDR3 is built from 15 residues. Trimming cost V 1 base and J 1 base, with 11 bases left between them. As DNA, the CDR3 is TGTGCCAGCAGCTTGCTTGCAGGGTGGAACACTGAAGCTTTCTTT. As protein: CASSLLAGWNTEAFF.

V and J are TRBV7-2 and TRBJ2-7, with 10 bases fitting TRBD2. Per germline, CDR1 SGHTA and CDR2 FQGNSA. Unmatched junction bases numbered 11, after V lost 6 bases and J lost 3 bases. The CDR3 length is 16 residues. The CDR3 region is CASSPGVSGRVYEQYV. The CDR3 DNA sequence: TGTGCCAGCAGTCCCGGAGTGAGCGGGAGGGTCTACGAGCAGTACGTC.

This clone was observed a single time. The rearrangement joins TRBV7-8 to TRBJ1-5; D remains ambiguous. Trimming stripped 5 bases from V and 2 bases from J, with 16 bases between. Germline V gene data show CDR1 as SGHVS and CDR2 as FQNEAQ. The CDR3 spans 16 residues. CDR3 sequence (DNA): TGTGCCAGCAGCCTCTCGCAGAGTGGGGGCAATCAGCCCCAGCATTTT. Translated, it gives CASSLSQSGGNQPQHF.

The sample holds a few counts of this clone. The chain links TRBV29-1 to TRBJ2-7; no clear D. V lost 4 bases to trimming and J lost 6 bases, with 13 bases between them. Germline lookup yields CDR1 SQVTM and CDR2 ANQGSEA. The CDR3 runs 12 residues. The CDR3: CSVVGLSLEQYV. The CDR3 coding sequence is TGCAGCGTTGTCGGATTGTCCCTCGAGCAGTACGTC.

CDR3 DNA sequence: TGTGCCAGCACCACGTCTGGCGGTCGATCCTACGAGCAGTACTTC. It translates to CASTTSGGRSYEQYF. J is TRBJ2-7 and V is TRBV27; D gene uncertain. Germline values: CDR1 MNHEY, CDR2 SMNVEV (reference sequence). V was pared by 7 bases and J by 1 base, with 17 bases between. This CDR3 has 15 residues.

The chain employs TRBV7-6 and TRBJ2-1; 13 positions agree with TRBD2. Losses at the gene ends were 1 base for V and 6 bases for J; bases not matched to a gene: 6. CDR1 SGHVS and CDR2 FNYEAQ come from the germline V gene. The CDR3 is 17 residues long. The CDR3 DNA sequence: TGTGCCAGCAGCTTAGGCGGACTAGCGGGAGTCCGCAATGAGCAGTTCTTC. Protein: CASSLGGLAGVRNEQFF.

The genes are TRBV7-9 and TRBJ1-1; 8 bases line up with TRBD1. Trimming removed 6 bases from V and 7 bases from J; junction bases left unmatched: 7. CDR3 length: 13 residues. Germline values: CDR1 SEHNR, CDR2 FQNEAQ (reference sequence). CDR3 in amino acids: CASRDQGAIEAFF. The CDR3 bases are TGTGCCAGCAGGGATCAGGGGGCTATTGAAGCTTTCTTT.